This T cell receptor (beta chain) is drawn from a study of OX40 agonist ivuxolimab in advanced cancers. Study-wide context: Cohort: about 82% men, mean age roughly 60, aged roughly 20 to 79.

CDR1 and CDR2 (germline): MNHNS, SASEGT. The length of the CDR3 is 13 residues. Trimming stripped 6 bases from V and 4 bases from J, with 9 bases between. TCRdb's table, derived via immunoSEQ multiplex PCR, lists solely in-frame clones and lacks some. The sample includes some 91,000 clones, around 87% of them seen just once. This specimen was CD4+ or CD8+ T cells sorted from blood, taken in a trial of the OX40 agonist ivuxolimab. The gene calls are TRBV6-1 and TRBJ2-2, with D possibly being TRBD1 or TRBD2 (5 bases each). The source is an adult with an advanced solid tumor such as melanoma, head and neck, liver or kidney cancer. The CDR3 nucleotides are TGTGCCAGCAGAAGGGACGGCACCGGGGAGCTGTTTTTT. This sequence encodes CASRRDGTGELFF.